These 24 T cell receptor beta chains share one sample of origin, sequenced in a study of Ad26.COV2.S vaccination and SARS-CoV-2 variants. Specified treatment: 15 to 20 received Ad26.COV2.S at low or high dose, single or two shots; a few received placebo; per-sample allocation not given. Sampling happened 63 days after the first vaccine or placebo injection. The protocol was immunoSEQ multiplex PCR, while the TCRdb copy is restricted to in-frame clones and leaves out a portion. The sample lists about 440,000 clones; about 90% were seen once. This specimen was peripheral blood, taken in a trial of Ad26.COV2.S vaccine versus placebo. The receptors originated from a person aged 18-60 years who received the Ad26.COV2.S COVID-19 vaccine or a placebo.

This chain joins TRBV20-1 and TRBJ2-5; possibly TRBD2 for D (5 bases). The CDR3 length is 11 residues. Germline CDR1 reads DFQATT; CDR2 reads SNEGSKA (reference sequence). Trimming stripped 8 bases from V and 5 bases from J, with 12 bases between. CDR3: CSSPRRETQYF. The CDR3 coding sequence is TGCAGTTCTCCTAGGAGGGAGACCCAGTACTTC.

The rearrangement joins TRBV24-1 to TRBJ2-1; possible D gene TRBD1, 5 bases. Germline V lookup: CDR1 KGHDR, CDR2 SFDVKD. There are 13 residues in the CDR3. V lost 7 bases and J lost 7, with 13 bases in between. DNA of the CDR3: TGTGCCACCAGGAAGGGGCCCTCTAATGAGCAGTTCTTC. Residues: CATRKGPSNEQFF.

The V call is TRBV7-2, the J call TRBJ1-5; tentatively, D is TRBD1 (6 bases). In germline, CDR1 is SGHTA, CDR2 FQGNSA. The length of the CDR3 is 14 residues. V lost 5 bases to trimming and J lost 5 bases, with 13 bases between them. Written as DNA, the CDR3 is TGTGCCAGCAGCGGGACGGACAGACATCAGCCCCAGCATTTT. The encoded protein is CASSGTDRHQPQHF. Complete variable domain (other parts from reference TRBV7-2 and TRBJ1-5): GAGVSQSPSNKVTEKGKDVELRCDPISGHTALYWYRQSLGQGLEFLIYFQGNSAPDKSGLPSDRFSAERTGGSVSTLTIQRTQQEDSAVYLCASSGTDRHQPQHFGDGTRLSIL.

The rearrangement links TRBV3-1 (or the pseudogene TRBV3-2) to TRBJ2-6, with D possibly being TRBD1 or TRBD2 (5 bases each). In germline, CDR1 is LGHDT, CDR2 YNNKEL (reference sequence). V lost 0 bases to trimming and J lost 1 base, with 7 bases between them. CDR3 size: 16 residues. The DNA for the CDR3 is TGTGCCAGCAGCCAAGATGGGGGTTCTGGGGCCAACGTCCTGACTTTC. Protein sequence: CASSQDGGSGANVLTF.

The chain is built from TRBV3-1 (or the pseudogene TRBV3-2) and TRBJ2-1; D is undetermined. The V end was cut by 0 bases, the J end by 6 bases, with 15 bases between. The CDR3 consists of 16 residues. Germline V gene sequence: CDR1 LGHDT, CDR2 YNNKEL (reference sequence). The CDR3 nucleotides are TGTGCCAGCAGCCAAGATTTTCTACCCCCTAGCAATGAGCAGTTCTTC. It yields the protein CASSQDFLPPSNEQFF.

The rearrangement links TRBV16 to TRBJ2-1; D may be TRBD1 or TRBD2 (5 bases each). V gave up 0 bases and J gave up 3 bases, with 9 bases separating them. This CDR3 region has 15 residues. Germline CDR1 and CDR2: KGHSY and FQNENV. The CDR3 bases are TGTGCCAGCAGCCAATCGACTGGGGGCTACAATGAGCAGTTCTTC. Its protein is CASSQSTGGYNEQFF.

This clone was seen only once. CDR3 amino acids: CASSRLAGNYNEQFF. CDR3 in DNA: TGCGCCAGCAGTCGACTAGCGGGAAACTACAATGAGCAGTTCTTC. The rearrangement uses TRBV4-3 and TRBJ2-1; the match to TRBD2 covers 11 bases. The V segment lost 6 bases and the J segment 3 bases; nucleotides outside the gene matches: 4. In germline, CDR1 is LGHNA, CDR2 YSLEER. The CDR3 extends over 15 amino acids.

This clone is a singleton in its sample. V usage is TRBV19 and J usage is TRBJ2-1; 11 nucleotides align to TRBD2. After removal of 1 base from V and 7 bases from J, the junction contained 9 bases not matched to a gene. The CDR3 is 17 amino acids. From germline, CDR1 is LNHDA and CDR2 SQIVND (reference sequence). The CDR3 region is CASSIVIAGGPGNEQFF. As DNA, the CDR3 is TGTGCCAGTAGTATAGTTATAGCGGGAGGGCCGGGGAATGAGCAGTTCTTC.

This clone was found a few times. The CDR3 DNA is TGTGCCAGCAGCCTGACGACTAGCGGGAGCACAGATACGCAGTATTTT. Amino acid sequence: CASSLTTSGSTDTQYF. V usage is TRBV7-9 and J usage is TRBJ2-3; 10 bases line up with TRBD2. Trimming cost V 5 bases and J 0 bases; bases outside gene matches: 5. Per germline, CDR1 SEHNR and CDR2 FQNEAQ (reference sequence). The CDR3 has 16 amino acids. The whole variable domain, remainder taken from reference TRBV7-9 and TRBJ2-3, is DTGVSQNPRHKITKRGQNVTFRCDPISEHNRLYWYRQTLGQGPEFLTYFQNEAQLEKSRLLSDRFSAERPKGSFSTLEIQRTEQGDSAMYLCASSLTTSGSTDTQYFGPGTRLTVL.

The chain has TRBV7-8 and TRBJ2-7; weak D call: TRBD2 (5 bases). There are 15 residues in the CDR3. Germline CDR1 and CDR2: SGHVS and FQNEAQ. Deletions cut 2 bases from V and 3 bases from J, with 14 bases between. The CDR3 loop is CASSLNRWGDYEQYF. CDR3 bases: TGTGCCAGCAGCTTAAATAGGTGGGGAGACTACGAGCAGTACTTC.

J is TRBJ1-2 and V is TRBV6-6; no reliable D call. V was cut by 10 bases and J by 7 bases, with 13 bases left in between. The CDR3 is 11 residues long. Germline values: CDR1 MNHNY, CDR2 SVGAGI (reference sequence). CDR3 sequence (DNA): TGTGCCATCAACCAAGACGGTGGCTACACCTTC. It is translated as CAINQDGGYTF.

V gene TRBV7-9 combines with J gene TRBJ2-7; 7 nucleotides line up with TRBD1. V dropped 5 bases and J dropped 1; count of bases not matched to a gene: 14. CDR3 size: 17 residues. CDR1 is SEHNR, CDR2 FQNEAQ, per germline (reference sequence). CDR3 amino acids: CASSPPLGQINSYEQYF. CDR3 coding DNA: TGTGCCAGCAGCCCGCCGTTGGGACAGATCAATTCCTACGAGCAGTACTTC.

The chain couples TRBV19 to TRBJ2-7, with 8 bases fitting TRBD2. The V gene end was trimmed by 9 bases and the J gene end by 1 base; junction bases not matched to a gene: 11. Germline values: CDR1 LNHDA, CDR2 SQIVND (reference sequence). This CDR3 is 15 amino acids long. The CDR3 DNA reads TGTGCCAGCAGTGGGGCGGTAGCGGGGTCCTACGAGCAGTACTTC. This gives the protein CASSGAVAGSYEQYF.

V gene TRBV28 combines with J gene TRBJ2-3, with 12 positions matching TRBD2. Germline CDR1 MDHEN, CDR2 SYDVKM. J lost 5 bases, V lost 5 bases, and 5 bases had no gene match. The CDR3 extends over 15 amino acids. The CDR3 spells CASSPSGRARDTQYF. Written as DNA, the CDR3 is TGTGCCAGCAGTCCTAGCGGGAGGGCTCGAGATACGCAGTATTTT. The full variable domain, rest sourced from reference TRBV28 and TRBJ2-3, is DVKVTQSSRYLVKRTGEKVFLECVQDMDHENMFWYRQDPGLGLRLIYFSYDVKMKEKGDIPEGYSVSREKKERFSLILESASTNQTSMYLCASSPSGRARDTQYFGPGTRLTVL.

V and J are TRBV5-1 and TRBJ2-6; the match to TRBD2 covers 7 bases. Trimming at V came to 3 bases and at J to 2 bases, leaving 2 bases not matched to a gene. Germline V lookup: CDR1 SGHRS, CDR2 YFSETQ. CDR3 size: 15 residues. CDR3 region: CASSWGGAGANVLTF. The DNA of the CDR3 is TGCGCCAGCAGCTGGGGAGGGGCTGGGGCCAACGTCCTGACTTTC.

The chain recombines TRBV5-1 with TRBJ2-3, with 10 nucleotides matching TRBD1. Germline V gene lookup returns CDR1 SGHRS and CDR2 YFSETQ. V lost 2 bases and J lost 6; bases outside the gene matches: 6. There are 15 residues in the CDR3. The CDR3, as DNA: TGCGCCAGCAGCTTCGGACAGGGGGTCAGGGATACGCAGTATTTT. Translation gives CASSFGQGVRDTQYF.

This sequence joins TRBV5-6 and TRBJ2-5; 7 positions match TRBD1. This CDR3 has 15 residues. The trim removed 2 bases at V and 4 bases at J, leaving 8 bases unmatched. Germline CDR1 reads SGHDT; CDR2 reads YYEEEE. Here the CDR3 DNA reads TGTGCCAGCAGCTTTTTCGGGGCAGGGGGAGAGACCCAGTACTTC. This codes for CASSFFGAGGETQYF.

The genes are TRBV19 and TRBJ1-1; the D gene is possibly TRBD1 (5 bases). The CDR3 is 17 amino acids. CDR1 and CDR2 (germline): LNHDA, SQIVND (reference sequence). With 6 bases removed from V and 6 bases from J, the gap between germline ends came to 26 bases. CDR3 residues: CASRPRAGTRDMSEAFF. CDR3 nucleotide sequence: TGTGCCAGTAGACCTAGGGCGGGGACCCGGGATATGTCTGAAGCTTTCTTT.

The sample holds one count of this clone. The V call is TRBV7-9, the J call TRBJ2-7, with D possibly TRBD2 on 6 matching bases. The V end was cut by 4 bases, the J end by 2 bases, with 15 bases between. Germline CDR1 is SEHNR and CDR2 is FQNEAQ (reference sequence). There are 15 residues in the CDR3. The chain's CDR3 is CASSYPSGRTYEQYF. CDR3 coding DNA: TGTGCCAGCAGCTATCCGAGCGGGCGAACCTACGAGCAGTACTTC. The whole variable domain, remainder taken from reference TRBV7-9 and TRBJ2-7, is DTGVSQNPRHKITKRGQNVTFRCDPISEHNRLYWYRQTLGQGPEFLTYFQNEAQLEKSRLLSDRFSAERPKGSFSTLEIQRTEQGDSAMYLCASSYPSGRTYEQYFGPGTRLTVT.

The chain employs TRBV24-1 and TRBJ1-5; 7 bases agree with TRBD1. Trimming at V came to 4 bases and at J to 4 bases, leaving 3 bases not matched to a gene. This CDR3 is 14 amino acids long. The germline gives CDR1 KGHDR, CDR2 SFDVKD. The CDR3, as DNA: TGTGCCACCAGTGAACCAGGGGGTAATCAGCCCCAGCATTTT. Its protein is CATSEPGGNQPQHF.

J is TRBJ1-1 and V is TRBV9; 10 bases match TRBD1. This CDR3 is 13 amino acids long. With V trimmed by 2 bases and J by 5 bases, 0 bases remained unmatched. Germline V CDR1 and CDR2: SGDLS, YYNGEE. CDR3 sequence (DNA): TGTGCCAGCAGCGTGGACAGGGGGACTGAAGCTTTCTTT. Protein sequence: CASSVDRGTEAFF. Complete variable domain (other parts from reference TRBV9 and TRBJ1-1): DSGVTQTPKHLITATGQRVTLRCSPRSGDLSVYWYQQSLDQGLQFLIQYYNGEERAKGNILERFSAQQFPDLHSELNLSSLELGDSALYFCASSVDRGTEAFFGQGTRLTVV.

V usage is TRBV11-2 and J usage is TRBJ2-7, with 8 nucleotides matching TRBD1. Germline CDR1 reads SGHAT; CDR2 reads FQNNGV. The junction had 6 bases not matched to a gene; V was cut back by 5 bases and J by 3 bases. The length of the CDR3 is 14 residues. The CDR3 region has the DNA TGTGCCAGCAGCCCGATCGGGACAGGCTACGAGCAGTACTTC. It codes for CASSPIGTGYEQYF.

The CDR3 sequence: CASSFTSSGRGETQYF. Written as DNA, the CDR3 is TGTGCCAGCAGCTTTACCTCTAGCGGGAGGGGAGAGACCCAGTACTTC. This sequence joins TRBV11-3 and TRBJ2-5; 12 bases are a match to TRBD2. Per the germline V gene, CDR1 is SGHNT and CDR2 is YENEEA. The V gene end was trimmed by 3 bases and the J gene end by 4 bases; junction bases not matched to a gene: 6. CDR3 size: 16 residues.

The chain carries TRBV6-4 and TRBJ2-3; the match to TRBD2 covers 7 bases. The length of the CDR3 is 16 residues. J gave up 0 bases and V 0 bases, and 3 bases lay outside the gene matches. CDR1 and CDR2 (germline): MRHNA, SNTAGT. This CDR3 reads CASSDSSSGSTDTQYF. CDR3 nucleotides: TGTGCCAGCAGTGACTCTAGTAGCGGGAGCACAGATACGCAGTATTTT.